This TCR beta chain was retrieved from a study of shared clonotypes between healthy human individuals. On this clone itself: As yet, its antigen is unknown.

CD45RO-negative CD8 cells positively selected for CCR7 made up the naive population, which excluded terminally differentiated effector memory CD45RA+ cells. The study ran the assay at deep level. Sequencing used immunoSEQ multiplex PCR; TCRdb keeps in-frame clones, though not all of them. Of around 2.1 million clones in the sample, just over 90% are singletons; the top ten hold more than 1.5%. CDR3 length: 16 residues. Points from the study as a whole: For naive CD4 cells, roughly 5% of clonotypes were shared across a handful of donors. Blood was the only sampled material, and tissue repertoires likely differ.

V is TRBV21-1 and J is TRBJ2-3; no check of the table's D call, TRBD1, against the DNA was made. TRBV21-1 is described as a pseudogene. Sample: naive CD8+ T cells from PBMCs. The receptor comes from a man aged 18 to 30 in good health. Some clones in this sample may be carry-over from other donors' samples. The CDR3 reads CASSRFRQGVTDTQYF. As DNA, the CDR3 is TGTGCCAGCAGCAGATTTCGACAGGGGGTAACAGATACGCAGTATTTT.